The 7 T cell receptor beta chains below all came from one sample that was sequenced in a study of control samples from healthy donors and cancer patients. The protocol was immunoSEQ multiplex PCR, while the TCRdb copy is restricted to in-frame clones and leaves out a portion. The top ten clones hold about 3.2% of a sample with approximately 150,000 clones, more than 85% of them seen once. Sequenced material: blood. These receptors were collected from a man aged 30 to 45 in good health.

The chain has TRBV28 and TRBJ1-5; D unclear. Germline-derived CDR1 and CDR2 are MDHEN and SYDVKM. V was cut by 3 bases and J by 7 bases, with 7 bases left in between. The CDR3 length is 12 residues. The CDR3: CASSFQTQPQHF. The CDR3 bases are TGTGCCAGCAGTTTCCAGACACAGCCCCAGCATTTT.

J is TRBJ1-2 and V is TRBV9; possible D gene TRBD1, 6 bases. V lost 0 bases and J lost 2, with 8 bases in between. The CDR3 is made up of 14 amino acids. CDR1 SGDLS and CDR2 YYNGEE come from the germline V gene. CDR3 sequence reads: CASSVDDRNYGYTF. The CDR3 DNA reads TGTGCCAGCAGCGTAGATGACAGGAACTATGGCTACACCTTC.

This chain connects TRBV7-3 to TRBJ2-6; D uncertain. V lost 1 base to trimming and J lost 4 bases, with 8 bases between them. This CDR3 has 15 residues. Germline lookup yields CDR1 SGHTA and CDR2 FQGTGA. CDR3 sequence reads: CASSLNLGGANVLTF. For the CDR3, the DNA is TGTGCCAGCAGCTTAAACCTTGGCGGGGCCAACGTCCTGACTTTC.

The chain combines TRBV24-1 with TRBJ2-2; D is undetermined. Trimming left V 4 bases short and J 0 bases short, with 5 bases between. Germline V gene sequence: CDR1 KGHDR, CDR2 SFDVKD. CDR3 length: 14 amino acids. This CDR3 reads CATSDTTNTGELFF. CDR3 bases: TGTGCCACCAGTGACACCACGAACACCGGGGAGCTGTTTTTT.

The chain has TRBV3-1 (or the pseudogene TRBV3-2) and TRBJ2-3, with D tentatively TRBD2 (5 bases). Trimming took off 1 base at V and 3 bases at J, with 8 bases between the two ends. The CDR3 is 14 residues long. In germline, CDR1 is LGHDT, CDR2 YNNKEL (reference sequence). Here the CDR3 DNA reads TGTGCCAGCAGCCAAGGAGGGTGGACAGATACGCAGTATTTT. Residues: CASSQGGWTDTQYF.

The CDR3 sequence is CASAPGLGNEQFF. As DNA, the CDR3 is TGTGCCAGTGCCCCGGGCCTGGGTAATGAGCAGTTCTTC. The genes are TRBV19 and TRBJ2-1; D is undetermined. The CDR3 consists of 13 residues. Trimming removed 8 bases at V and 7 bases at J, with 15 bases between. Germline CDR1 reads LNHDA; CDR2 reads SQIVND (reference sequence).

The chain recombines TRBV6-5 with TRBJ2-1, with a weak D call TRBD1 (6 bases). V was cut by 7 bases and J by 4 bases, with 14 bases left in between. The CDR3 totals 14 residues. CDR1 and CDR2 (germline): MNHEY, SVGAGI. CDR3 amino acids: CASKQQGAYNEQFF. CDR3 bases: TGTGCCAGCAAACAACAGGGTGCTTACAATGAGCAGTTCTTC.